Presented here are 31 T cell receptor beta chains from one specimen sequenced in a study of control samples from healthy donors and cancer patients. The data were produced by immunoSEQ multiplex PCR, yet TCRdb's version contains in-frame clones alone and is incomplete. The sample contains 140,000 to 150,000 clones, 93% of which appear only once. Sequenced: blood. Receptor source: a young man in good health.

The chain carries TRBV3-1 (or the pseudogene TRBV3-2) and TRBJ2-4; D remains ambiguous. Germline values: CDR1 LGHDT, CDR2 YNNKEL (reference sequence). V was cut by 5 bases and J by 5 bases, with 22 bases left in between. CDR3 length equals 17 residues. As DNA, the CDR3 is TGTGCCAGCAGCTCAGCGCATCCCATTTGCAAAGAAAACATTCAGTACTTC. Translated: CASSSAHPICKENIQYF.

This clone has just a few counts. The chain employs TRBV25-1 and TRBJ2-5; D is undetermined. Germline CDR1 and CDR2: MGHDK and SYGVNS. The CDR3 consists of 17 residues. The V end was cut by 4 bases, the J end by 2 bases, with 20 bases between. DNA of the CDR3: TGTGCCAGCAGTGGAATAAAAAACCCCGATATACAAGAGACCCAGTACTTC. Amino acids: CASSGIKNPDIQETQYF.

As DNA, the CDR3 is TGTGCCAGCAGCCAAGTATTAGCGGGAACCAGCACCGGGGAGCTGTTTTTT. Its translation is CASSQVLAGTSTGELFF. The rearrangement joins TRBV14 to TRBJ2-2, with TRBD2 identical over 8 bases. Germline V lookup: CDR1 SGHDN, CDR2 FVKESK. The CDR3 is made up of 17 amino acids. The V segment lost 1 base and the J segment 4 bases; nucleotides outside the gene matches: 8. The full variable domain, in which reference TRBV14 and TRBJ2-2 provide the parts outside the CDR3, is EAGVTQFPSHSVIEKGQTVTLRCDPISGHDNLYWYRRVMGKEIKFLLHFVKESKQDESGMPNNRFLAERTGGTYSTLKVQPAELEDSGVYFCASSQVLAGTSTGELFFGEGSRLTVL.

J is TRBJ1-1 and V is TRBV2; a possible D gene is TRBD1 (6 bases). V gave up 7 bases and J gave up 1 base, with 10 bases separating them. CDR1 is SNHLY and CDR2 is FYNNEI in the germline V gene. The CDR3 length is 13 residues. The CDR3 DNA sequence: TGTGCCAGCATCCGGACAGAGAACACTGAAGCTTTCTTT. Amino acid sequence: CASIRTENTEAFF.

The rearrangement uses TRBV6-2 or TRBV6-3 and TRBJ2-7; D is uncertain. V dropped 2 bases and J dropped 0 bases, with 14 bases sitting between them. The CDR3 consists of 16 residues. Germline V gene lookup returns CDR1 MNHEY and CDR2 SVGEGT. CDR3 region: CASSYSLWQNSYEQYF. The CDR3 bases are TGTGCCAGCAGTTACAGTCTGTGGCAGAACTCCTACGAGCAGTACTTC.

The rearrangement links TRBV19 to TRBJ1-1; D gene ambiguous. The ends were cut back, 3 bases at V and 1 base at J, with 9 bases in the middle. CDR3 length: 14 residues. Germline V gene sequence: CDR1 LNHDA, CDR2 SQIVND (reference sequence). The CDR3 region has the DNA TGTGCCAGTAGTATTCAGAAGGGGAACACTGAAGCTTTCTTT. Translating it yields CASSIQKGNTEAFF.

The CDR3 loop is CATSTAETGTNYEQYF. As DNA, the CDR3 is TGTGCCACCAGCACAGCTGAGACAGGGACAAACTACGAGCAGTACTTC. The chain combines TRBV15 with TRBJ2-7; 7 nucleotides agree with TRBD1. Germline V gives CDR1 LNHNV, CDR2 YYDKDF (reference sequence). This CDR3 is built from 16 residues. Trimming at V came to 4 bases and at J to 3 bases, leaving 12 bases not matched to a gene.

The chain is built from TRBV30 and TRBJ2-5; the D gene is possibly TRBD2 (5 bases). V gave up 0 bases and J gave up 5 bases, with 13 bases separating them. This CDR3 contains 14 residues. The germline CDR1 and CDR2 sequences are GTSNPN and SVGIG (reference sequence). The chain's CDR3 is CAWSVRGSRETQYF. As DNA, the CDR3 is TGTGCCTGGAGTGTACGTGGGAGTAGGGAGACCCAGTACTTC.

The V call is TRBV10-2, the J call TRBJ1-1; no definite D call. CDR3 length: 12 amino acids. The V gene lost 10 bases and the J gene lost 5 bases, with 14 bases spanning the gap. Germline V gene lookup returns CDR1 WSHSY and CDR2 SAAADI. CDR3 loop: CATGEEETEAFF. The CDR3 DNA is TGCGCCACCGGTGAGGAGGAGACTGAAGCTTTCTTT.

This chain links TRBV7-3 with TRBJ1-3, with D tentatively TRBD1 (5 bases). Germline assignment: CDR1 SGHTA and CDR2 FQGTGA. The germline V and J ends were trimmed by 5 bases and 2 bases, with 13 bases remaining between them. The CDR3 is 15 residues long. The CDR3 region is CASSPFGGTGNTIYF. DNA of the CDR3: TGTGCCAGCAGCCCTTTCGGGGGGACTGGAAACACCATATATTTT.

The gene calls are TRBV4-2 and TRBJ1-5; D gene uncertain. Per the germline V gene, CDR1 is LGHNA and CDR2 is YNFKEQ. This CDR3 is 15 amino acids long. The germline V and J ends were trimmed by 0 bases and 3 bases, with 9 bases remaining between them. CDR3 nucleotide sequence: TGTGCCAGCAGCCAAGATGTCTCCTTCAATCAGCCCCAGCATTTT. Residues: CASSQDVSFNQPQHF.

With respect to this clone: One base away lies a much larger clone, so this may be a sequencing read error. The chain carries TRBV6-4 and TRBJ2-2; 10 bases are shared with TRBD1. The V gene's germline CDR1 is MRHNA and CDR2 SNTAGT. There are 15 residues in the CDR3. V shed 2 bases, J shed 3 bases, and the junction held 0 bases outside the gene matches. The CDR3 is CASSDGTGDTGELFF. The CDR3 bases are TGTGCCAGCAGTGACGGGACAGGGGACACCGGGGAGCTGTTTTTT.

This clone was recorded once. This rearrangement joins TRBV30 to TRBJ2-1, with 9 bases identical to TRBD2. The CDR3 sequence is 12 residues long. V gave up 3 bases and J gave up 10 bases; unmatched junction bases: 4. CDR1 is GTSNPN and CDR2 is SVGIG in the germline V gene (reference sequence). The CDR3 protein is CAWRKLAGEQFF. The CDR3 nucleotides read TGTGCCTGGAGAAAACTAGCGGGCGAGCAGTTCTTC.

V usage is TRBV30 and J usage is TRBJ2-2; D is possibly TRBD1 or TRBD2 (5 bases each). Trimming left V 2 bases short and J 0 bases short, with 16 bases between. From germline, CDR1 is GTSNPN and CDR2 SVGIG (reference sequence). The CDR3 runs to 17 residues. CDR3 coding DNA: TGTGCCTGGAGTCCCCCCGCGGGCAGGGCGAACACCGGGGAGCTGTTTTTT. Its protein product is CAWSPPAGRANTGELFF.

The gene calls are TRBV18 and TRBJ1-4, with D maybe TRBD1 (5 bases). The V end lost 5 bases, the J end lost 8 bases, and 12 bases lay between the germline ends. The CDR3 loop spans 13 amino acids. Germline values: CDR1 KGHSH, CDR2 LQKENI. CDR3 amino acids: CASSSTGVEKLFF. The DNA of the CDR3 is TGTGCCAGCTCATCAACGGGGGTGGAAAAACTGTTTTTT.

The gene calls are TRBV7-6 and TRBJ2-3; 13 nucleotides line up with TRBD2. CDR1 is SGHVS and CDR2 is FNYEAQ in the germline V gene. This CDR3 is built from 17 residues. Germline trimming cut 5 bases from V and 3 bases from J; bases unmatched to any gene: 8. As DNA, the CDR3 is TGTGCCAGCAGCCCCTCACTAGCGGGGGGGCGAACAGATACGCAGTATTTT. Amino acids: CASSPSLAGGRTDTQYF.

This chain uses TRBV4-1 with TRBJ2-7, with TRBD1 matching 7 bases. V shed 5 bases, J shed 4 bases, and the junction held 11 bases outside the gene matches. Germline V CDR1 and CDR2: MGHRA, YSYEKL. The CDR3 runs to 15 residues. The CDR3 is CASSSRPGTAYEQYF. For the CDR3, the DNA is TGCGCCAGCAGCTCCCGGCCCGGGACAGCGTACGAGCAGTACTTC.

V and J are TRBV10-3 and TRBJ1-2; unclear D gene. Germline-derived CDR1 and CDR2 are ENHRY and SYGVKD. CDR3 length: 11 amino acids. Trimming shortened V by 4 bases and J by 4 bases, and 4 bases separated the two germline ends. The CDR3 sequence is CAISGAYGYTF. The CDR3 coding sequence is TGTGCCATCAGTGGGGCCTATGGCTACACCTTC.

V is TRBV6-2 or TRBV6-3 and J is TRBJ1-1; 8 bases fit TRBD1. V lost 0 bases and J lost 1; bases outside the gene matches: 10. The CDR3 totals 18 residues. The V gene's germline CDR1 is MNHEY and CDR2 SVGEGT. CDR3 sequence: CASSYSNAGGIRNTEAFF. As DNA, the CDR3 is TGTGCCAGCAGTTACTCGAACGCAGGGGGCATTCGGAACACTGAAGCTTTCTTT.

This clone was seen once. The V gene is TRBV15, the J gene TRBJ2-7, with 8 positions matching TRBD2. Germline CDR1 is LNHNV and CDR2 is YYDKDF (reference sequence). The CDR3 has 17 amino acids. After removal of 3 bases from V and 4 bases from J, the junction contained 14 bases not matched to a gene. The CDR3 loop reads CATSRPALGLGSYEQYF. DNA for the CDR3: TGTGCCACCAGCAGGCCAGCTTTGGGACTAGGGTCTTACGAGCAGTACTTC.

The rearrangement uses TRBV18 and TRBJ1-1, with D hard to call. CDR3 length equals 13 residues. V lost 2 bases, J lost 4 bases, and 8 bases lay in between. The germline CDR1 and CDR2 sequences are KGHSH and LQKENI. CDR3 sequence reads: CASSPAGGTEAFF. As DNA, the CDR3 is TGTGCCAGCTCACCAGCCGGAGGCACTGAAGCTTTCTTT.

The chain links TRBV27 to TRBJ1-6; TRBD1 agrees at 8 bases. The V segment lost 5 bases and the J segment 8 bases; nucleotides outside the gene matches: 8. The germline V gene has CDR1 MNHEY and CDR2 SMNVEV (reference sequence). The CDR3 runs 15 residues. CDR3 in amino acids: CASSPEGQGYSPLHF. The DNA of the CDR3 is TGTGCCAGCAGTCCAGAAGGACAGGGCTATTCACCCCTCCACTTT.

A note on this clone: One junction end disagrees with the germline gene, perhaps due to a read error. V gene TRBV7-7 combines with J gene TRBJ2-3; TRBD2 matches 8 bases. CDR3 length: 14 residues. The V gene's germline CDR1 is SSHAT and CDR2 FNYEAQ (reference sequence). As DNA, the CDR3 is TGTGCTAGCAGCTCCGGACTAGCCCCAGATACGCAGTATTTT. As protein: CASSSGLAPDTQYF.

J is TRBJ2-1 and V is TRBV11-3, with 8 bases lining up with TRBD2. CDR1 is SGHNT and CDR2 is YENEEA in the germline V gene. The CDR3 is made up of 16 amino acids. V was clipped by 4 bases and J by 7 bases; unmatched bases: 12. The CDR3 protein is CASSYQREYGGNEQFF. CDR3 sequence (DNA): TGTGCCAGCAGCTATCAGCGGGAGTATGGGGGAAATGAGCAGTTCTTC. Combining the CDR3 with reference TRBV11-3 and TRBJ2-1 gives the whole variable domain EAGVVQSPRYKIIEKKQPVAFWCNPISGHNTLYWYLQNLGQGPELLIRYENEEAVDDSQLPKDRFSAERLKGVDSTLKIQPAELGDSAVYLCASSYQREYGGNEQFFGPGTRLTVL.

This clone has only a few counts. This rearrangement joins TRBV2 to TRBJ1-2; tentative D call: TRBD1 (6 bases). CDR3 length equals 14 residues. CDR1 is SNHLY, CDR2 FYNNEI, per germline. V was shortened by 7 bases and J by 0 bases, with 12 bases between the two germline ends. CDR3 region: CASTGAGANYGYTF. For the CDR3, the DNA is TGTGCCAGCACGGGGGCAGGGGCTAACTATGGCTACACCTTC.

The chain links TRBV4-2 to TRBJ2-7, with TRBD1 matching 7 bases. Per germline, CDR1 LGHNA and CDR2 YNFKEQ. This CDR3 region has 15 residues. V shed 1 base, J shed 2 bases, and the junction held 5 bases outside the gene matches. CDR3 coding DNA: TGTGCCAGCAGCCAAGCCGCGACAGGGCCCTACGAGCAGTACTTC. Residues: CASSQAATGPYEQYF.

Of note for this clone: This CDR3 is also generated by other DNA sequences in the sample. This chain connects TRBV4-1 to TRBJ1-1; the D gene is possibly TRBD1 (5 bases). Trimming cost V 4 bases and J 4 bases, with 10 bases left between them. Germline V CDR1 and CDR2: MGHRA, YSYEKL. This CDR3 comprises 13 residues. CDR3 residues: CASSLTGGTEAFF. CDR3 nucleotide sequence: TGCGCCAGCAGCCTCACGGGGGGCACTGAAGCTTTCTTT.

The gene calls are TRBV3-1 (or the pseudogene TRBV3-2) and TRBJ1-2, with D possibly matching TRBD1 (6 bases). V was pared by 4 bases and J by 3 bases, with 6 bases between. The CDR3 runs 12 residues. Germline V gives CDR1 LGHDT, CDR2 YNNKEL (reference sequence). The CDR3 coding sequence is TGTGCCAGCAGCCGGACAGACTATGGCTACACCTTC. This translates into CASSRTDYGYTF.

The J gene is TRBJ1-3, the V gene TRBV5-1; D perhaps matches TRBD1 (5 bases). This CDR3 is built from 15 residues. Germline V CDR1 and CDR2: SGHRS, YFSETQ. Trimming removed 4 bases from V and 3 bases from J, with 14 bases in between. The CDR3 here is CASSPGTFYGNTIYF. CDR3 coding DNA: TGCGCCAGCAGCCCAGGGACCTTTTATGGAAACACCATATATTTT.

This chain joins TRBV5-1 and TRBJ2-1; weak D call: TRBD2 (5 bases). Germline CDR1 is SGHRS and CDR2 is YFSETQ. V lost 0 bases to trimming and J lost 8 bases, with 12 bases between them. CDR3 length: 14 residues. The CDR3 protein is CASSLEGGLDEQFF. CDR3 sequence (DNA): TGCGCCAGCAGCTTGGAGGGCGGGCTGGATGAGCAGTTCTTC.

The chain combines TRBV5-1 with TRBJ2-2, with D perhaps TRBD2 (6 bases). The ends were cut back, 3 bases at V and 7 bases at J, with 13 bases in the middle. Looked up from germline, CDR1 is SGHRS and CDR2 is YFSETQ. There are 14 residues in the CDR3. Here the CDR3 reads CASSSWGGSGELFF. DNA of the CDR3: TGCGCCAGCAGCTCCTGGGGAGGAAGCGGGGAGCTGTTTTTT.